This TCR beta chain was retrieved from a study of cytomegalovirus exposure and HLA in healthy donors. Study details: Some 85 million unique TCRs, all from HLA-typed donors, were included in an early release of the data. Findings and limits, study-wide: The study had only CMV serostatus as immune exposure information.

The donors comprised healthy bone marrow donors. The CDR3 contains 15 residues. Germline-derived CDR1 and CDR2 are SGHAT and FQNNGV. V shed 1 base, J shed 7 bases, and the junction held 7 bases outside the gene matches. Note on this clone: The antigen remains undetermined.

PCR was performed using 60 Vbeta and 13 Jbeta primers. Clones were read by immunoSEQ multiplex PCR, and TCRdb kept only the in-frame ones, dropping some. This sample has around 190,000 clones, with 87% found just once. This clonotype was sampled from a boy between 2 and 10 years old in good health and CMV-seronegative. The chain links TRBV11-2 to TRBJ1-2, with TRBD1 identical over 9 bases. The material sequenced was PBMCs. The CDR3 reads CASSLVAGTGLGYTF. CDR3 DNA sequence: TGTGCCAGCAGCTTAGTAGCCGGGACAGGGCTTGGCTACACCTTC.